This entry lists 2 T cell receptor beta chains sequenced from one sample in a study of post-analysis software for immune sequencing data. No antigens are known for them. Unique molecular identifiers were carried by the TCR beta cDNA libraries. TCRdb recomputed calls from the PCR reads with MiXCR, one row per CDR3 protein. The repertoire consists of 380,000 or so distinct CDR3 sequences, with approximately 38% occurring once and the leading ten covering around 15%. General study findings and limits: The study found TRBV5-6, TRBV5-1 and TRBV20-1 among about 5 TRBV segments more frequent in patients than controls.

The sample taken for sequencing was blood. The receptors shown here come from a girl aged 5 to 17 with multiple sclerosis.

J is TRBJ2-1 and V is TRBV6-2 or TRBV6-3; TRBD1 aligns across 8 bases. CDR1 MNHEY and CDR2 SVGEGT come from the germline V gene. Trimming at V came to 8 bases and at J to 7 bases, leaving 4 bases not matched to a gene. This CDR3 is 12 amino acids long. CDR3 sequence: CASGQGWNEQFF. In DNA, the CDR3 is TGTGCCAGCGGACAGGGCTGGAATGAGCAGTTCTTC.

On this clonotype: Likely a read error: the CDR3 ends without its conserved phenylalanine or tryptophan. The CDR3 here is CATSDAHRERAFC. CDR3 sequence (DNA): TGTGCCACCAGTGATGCTCACAGGGAACGAGCTTTCTGT. The V and J genes are TRBV24-1 and TRBJ1-1; maybe TRBD1 (6 bases). This CDR3 spans 13 amino acids. V lost 3 bases and J lost 10, with 14 bases in between. The germline V gene encodes CDR1 KGHDR and CDR2 SFDVKD.